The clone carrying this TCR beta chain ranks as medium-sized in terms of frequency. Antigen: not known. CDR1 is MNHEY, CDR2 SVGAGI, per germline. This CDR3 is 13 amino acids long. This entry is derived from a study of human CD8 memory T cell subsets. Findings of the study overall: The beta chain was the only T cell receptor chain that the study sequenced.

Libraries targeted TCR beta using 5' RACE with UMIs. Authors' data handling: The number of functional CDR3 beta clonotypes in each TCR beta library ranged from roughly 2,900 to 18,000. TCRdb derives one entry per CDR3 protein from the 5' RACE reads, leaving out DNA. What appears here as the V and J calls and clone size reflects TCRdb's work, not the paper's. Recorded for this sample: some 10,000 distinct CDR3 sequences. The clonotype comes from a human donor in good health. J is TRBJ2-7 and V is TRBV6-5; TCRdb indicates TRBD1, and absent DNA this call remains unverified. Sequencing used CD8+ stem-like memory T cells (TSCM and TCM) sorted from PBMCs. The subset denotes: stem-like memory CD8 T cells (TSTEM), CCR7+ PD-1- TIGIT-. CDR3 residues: CASSYGPGYEQYF.